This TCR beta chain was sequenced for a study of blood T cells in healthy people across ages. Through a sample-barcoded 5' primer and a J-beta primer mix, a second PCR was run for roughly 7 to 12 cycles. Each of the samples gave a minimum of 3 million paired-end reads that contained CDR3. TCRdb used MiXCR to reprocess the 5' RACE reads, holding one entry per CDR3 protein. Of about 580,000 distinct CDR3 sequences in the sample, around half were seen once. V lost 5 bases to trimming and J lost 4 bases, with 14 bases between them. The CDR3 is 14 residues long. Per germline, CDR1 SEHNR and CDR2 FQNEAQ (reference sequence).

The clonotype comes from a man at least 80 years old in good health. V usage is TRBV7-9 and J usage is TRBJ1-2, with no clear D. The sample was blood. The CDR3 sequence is CASSVPGLPYGYTF. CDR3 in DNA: TGTGCCAGCAGCGTCCCTGGACTTCCCTATGGCTACACCTTC. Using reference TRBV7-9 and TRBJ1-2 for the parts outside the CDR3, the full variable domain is DTGVSQNPRHKITKRGQNVTFRCDPISEHNRLYWYRQTLGQGPEFLTYFQNEAQLEKSRLLSDRFSAERPKGSFSTLEIQRTEQGDSAMYLCASSVPGLPYGYTFGSGTRLTVV.